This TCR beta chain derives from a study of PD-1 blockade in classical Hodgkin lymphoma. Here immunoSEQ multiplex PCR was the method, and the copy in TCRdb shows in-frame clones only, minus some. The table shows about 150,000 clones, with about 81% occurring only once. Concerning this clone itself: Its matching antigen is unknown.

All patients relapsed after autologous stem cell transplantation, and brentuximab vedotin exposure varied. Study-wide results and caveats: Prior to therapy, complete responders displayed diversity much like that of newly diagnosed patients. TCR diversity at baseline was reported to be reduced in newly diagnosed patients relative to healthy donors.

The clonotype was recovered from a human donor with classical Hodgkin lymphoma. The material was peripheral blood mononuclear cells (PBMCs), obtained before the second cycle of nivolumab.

The chain's CDR3 is CASSLVPSGRQHEQYF. The CDR3 bases are TGCGCCAGCAGCTTGGTCCCTAGCGGGAGGCAACACGAGCAGTACTTC. V usage is TRBV5-1 and J usage is TRBJ2-7, with 11 bases that match TRBD2. This CDR3 spans 16 amino acids. The germline V gene has CDR1 SGHRS and CDR2 YFSETQ. V lost 0 bases to trimming and J lost 5 bases; unmatched junction nucleotides: 7.